These 18 T cell receptor beta chains were all obtained from the same sample, sequenced in a study of spatial heterogeneity in lung cancer. Noted time point: sample taken at primary tumor resection. Tumor, nontumor lung or frozen PBMC supplied whole RNA, sequenced without sorting. TCRdb redid the calling of the 5' RACE reads with MiXCR, one entry per CDR3 protein. The sample lists tens of thousands of distinct CDR3 sequences; 4% to 6% were seen once. Sample: PBMCs, taken at surgery. These receptors came from a female donor with early-stage non-small cell lung cancer.

Details on this clonotype: A much larger clone differs from this one at a single base, so this may be a read error. This chain connects TRBV2 to TRBJ1-5, with D uncertain. The CDR3 runs 13 residues. V was trimmed by 7 bases and J by 5 bases, leaving 12 bases between them. CDR1 and CDR2 (germline): SNHLY, FYNNEI. The CDR3 DNA sequence: TGTGCCAGCACCAGATTCTGGGATCAGCCCCAGCATTTT. Protein product: CASTRFWDQPQHF.

This clonotype was seen only a few times. The chain recombines TRBV20-1 with TRBJ1-2; D is unclear. CDR1 is DFQATT, CDR2 SNEGSKA, per germline (reference sequence). Trimming pared 3 bases from V and 7 bases from J, leaving 12 bases between. The CDR3 spans 12 residues. CDR3 sequence: CSASSSSSGYTF. The CDR3 DNA sequence: TGCAGTGCTAGCTCCAGTTCCAGTGGCTACACCTTC.

The table lists this clonotype with many counts. The chain uses TRBV11-2 and TRBJ2-7; 7 bases fit TRBD1. The V gene end was trimmed by 7 bases and the J gene end by 4 bases; junction bases not matched to a gene: 7. The CDR3 sequence is 13 residues long. Germline lookup yields CDR1 SGHAT and CDR2 FQNNGV. CDR3 loop: CASNRDSPYEQYF. DNA for the CDR3: TGTGCCAGCAACAGGGACAGCCCTTACGAGCAGTACTTC.

This clonotype was counted only a few times. This rearrangement joins TRBV7-6 to TRBJ2-7, with D possibly being TRBD1 or TRBD2 (5 bases each). V was clipped by 5 bases and J by 2 bases, with 25 bases between them. Per germline, CDR1 SGHVS and CDR2 FNYEAQ. The CDR3 runs 18 residues. This CDR3 is CASSPLVAGDDLTYEQYF. CDR3 nucleotide sequence: TGTGCCAGCAGCCCCCTTGTGGCCGGGGACGACCTAACCTACGAGCAGTACTTC.

Of note for this clonotype: Germline is not matched at one junction end, which may reflect a read error. CDR3 sequence: CASSLYAWENQYF. Written as DNA, the CDR3 is TGCGCCAGCAGCCTATATGCCTGGGAGAACCAGTACTTC. The J gene is TRBJ2-5, the V gene TRBV4-3; D is possibly TRBD2 (5 bases). Germline V gives CDR1 LGHNA, CDR2 YSLEER. CDR3 size: 13 residues.

This clonotype was observed at least ten times. J is TRBJ2-7 and V is TRBV29-1; D not certain. The V gene lost 3 bases and the J gene lost 0 bases, with 12 bases spanning the gap. Germline assignment: CDR1 SQVTM and CDR2 ANQGSEA. This CDR3 spans 14 amino acids. The CDR3 DNA is TGCAGCGTTGAGGTCGTCGGTAGCTCCTACGAGCAGTACTTC. Translated: CSVEVVGSSYEQYF.

This clonotype showed up many times. V is TRBV2 and J is TRBJ2-5, with 13 bases matching TRBD2. CDR1 is SNHLY, CDR2 FYNNEI, per germline. The CDR3 is made up of 16 amino acids. V shed 6 bases, J shed 2 bases, and the junction held 6 bases outside the gene matches. The CDR3 bases are TGTGCCAGCAGCCGGACTAGCGGGGGAGGGCAAGAGACCCAGTACTTC. This codes for CASSRTSGGGQETQYF.

There are a few counts of this clonotype. The chain's CDR3 is CASSSDRILREKLFF. For the CDR3, the DNA is TGTGCCAGCAGCTCAGACAGGATTTTACGTGAAAAACTGTTTTTT. The genes are TRBV7-9 and TRBJ1-4; a possible D gene is TRBD1 (6 bases). This CDR3 has 15 residues. CDR1 SEHNR and CDR2 FQNEAQ come from the germline V gene (reference sequence). Between the trimmed V and J ends, which lost 4 bases and 7 bases, there was a span of 16 bases.

This clonotype appeared many times. CDR3 sequence reads: CASSLGIGSTDTQYF. The CDR3 nucleotides read TGCGCCAGCAGCCTGGGAATCGGGAGCACAGATACGCAGTATTTT. The chain recombines TRBV10-2 with TRBJ2-3; D gene uncertain. Per the germline V gene, CDR1 is WSHSY and CDR2 is SAAADI. Trimming took 6 bases from V and 0 from J, leaving 13 bases between them. CDR3 size: 15 residues.

This clonotype was recorded at least ten times. In nucleotides, the CDR3 is TGTGCCATCAGTGGAACTAGCGGAGCCCAAGAGACCCAGTACTTC. This sequence encodes CAISGTSGAQETQYF. The rearrangement links TRBV10-3 to TRBJ2-5, with TRBD2 identical over 8 bases. The germline CDR1 and CDR2 sequences are ENHRY and SYGVKD. Germline trimming cut 4 bases from V and 1 base from J; bases unmatched to any gene: 5. The CDR3 has 15 amino acids.

This clonotype was seen at least ten times. The chain joins TRBV27 to TRBJ2-1; D gene uncertain. This CDR3 is built from 16 residues. Germline V lookup: CDR1 MNHEY, CDR2 SMNVEV (reference sequence). V was pared by 5 bases and J by 0 bases, with 14 bases between. The DNA for the CDR3 is TGTGCCAGCAGTCCCCTGGTCTCAAGCTCCTACAATGAGCAGTTCTTC. Its translation is CASSPLVSSSYNEQFF.

This clonotype was counted at least ten times. This rearrangement joins TRBV5-1 to TRBJ2-1; D is unresolved. CDR1 SGHRS and CDR2 YFSETQ come from the germline V gene. The CDR3 runs 13 residues. V dropped 3 bases and J dropped 9 bases, with 13 bases sitting between them. CDR3 nucleotide sequence: TGCGCCAGCAGCTCGTCCAGCTATGTTGAGCAGTTCTTC. Its protein product is CASSSSSYVEQFF. The complete variable domain, with remaining parts taken from reference TRBV5-1 and TRBJ2-1, reads KAGVTQTPRYLIKTRGQQVTLSCSPISGHRSVSWYQQTPGQGLQFLFEYFSETQRNKGNFPGRFSGRQFSNSRSEMNVSTLELGDSALYLCASSSSSYVEQFFGPGTRLTVL.

The CDR3 spells CASSPEVQSVEGRRRYEQYF. The CDR3 region has the DNA TGTGCCAGCAGTCCTGAGGTCCAGTCAGTCGAAGGACGGCGGAGGTACGAGCAGTACTTC. The V and J genes are TRBV6-6 and TRBJ2-7, with a possible D match to TRBD2 (5 bases). The V and J ends lost 5 bases and 4 bases respectively, with 33 bases between them. The CDR3 covers 20 residues. Per germline, CDR1 MNHNY and CDR2 SVGAGI (reference sequence).

This clonotype was seen many times. The V and J genes are TRBV12-3 or TRBV12-4 and TRBJ1-2, with D uncertain. CDR3 length equals 12 residues. The V and J ends lost 6 bases and 4 bases respectively, with 9 bases between them. The CDR3 protein is CASSYRSYGYTF. CDR3 nucleotides: TGTGCCAGCAGCTATAGGAGCTATGGCTACACCTTC.

This clonotype has a count of ten or more. The rearrangement uses TRBV28 and TRBJ2-1; the match to TRBD2 covers 14 bases. The germline gives CDR1 MDHEN, CDR2 SYDVKM. The CDR3 totals 17 residues. The trim removed 6 bases at V and 8 bases at J, leaving 12 bases unmatched. The CDR3 DNA reads TGTGCCAGCAGGCCCCCTGGGACTAGCGGGAGTCCGGATGAGCAGTTCTTC. Translating it yields CASRPPGTSGSPDEQFF.

Comments on this clonotype: Being one base from a much bigger clone, this may be a read error. The V call is TRBV4-1, the J call TRBJ2-1; 10 bases line up with TRBD1. The V gene's germline CDR1 is MGHRA and CDR2 YSYEKL. With V trimmed by 8 bases and J by 4 bases, 11 bases remained unmatched. The CDR3 runs 16 residues. The DNA for the CDR3 is TGCGCCAGCGGCTTCTCCGGGACAGGGGAATACAATGAGCAGTTCTTC. Translation gives CASGFSGTGEYNEQFF.

This clonotype was seen a few times. The chain links TRBV25-1 to TRBJ1-2, with D hard to call. The CDR3 is 12 residues long. Per germline, CDR1 MGHDK and CDR2 SYGVNS. The V end lost 1 base, the J end lost 6 bases, and 6 bases lay between the germline ends. The DNA for the CDR3 is TGTGCCAGCAGTGAATTTCTGGATGGCTACACCTTC. Translated: CASSEFLDGYTF.

This rearrangement joins TRBV27 to TRBJ1-5; 11 positions match TRBD1. Germline CDR1 and CDR2: MNHEY and SMNVEV (reference sequence). The V segment lost 5 bases and the J segment 4 bases; nucleotides outside the gene matches: 1. The CDR3 length is 14 residues. The CDR3 coding sequence is TGTGCCAGCAGTGGGACAGGGGGGAATCAGCCCCAGCATTTT. Translation: CASSGTGGNQPQHF.